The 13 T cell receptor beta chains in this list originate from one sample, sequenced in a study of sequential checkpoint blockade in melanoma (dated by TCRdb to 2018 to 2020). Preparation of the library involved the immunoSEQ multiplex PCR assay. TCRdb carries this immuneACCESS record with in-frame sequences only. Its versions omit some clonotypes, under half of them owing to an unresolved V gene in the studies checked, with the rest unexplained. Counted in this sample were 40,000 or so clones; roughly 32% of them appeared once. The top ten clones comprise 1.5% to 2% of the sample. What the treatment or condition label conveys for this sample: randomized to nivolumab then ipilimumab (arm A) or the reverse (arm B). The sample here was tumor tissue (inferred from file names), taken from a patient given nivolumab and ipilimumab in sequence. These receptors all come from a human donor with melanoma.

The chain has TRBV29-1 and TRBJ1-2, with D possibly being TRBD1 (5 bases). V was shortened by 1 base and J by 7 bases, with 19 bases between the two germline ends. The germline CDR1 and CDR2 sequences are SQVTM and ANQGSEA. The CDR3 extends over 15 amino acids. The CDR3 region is CSVEATSQGSRGYTF. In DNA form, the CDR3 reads TGCAGCGTTGAAGCTACAAGCCAGGGTAGTCGTGGCTACACCTTC.

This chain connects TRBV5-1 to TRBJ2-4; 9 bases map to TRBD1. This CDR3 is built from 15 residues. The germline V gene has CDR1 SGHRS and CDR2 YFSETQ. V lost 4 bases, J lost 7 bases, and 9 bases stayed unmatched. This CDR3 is CASSTTGQGSNIQYF. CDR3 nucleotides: TGCGCCAGCAGCACCACGGGACAGGGCAGCAACATTCAGTACTTC.

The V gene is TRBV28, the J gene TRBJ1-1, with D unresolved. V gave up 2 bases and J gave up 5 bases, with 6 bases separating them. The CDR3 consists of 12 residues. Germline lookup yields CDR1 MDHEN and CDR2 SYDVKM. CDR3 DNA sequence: TGTGCCAGCAGTTTAACTACAACTGAAGCTTTCTTT. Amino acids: CASSLTTTEAFF.

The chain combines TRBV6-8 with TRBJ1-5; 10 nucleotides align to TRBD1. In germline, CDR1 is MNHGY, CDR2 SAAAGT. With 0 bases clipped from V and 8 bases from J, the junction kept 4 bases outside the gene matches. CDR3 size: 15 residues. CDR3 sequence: CASSYSWDRGEPQHF. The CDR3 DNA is TGTGCCAGCAGTTACTCTTGGGACAGGGGAGAGCCCCAGCATTTT.

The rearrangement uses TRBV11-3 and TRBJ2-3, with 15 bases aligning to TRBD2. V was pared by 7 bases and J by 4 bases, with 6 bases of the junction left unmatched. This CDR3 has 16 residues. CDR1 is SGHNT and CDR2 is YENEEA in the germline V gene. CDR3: CASTGLAGGQADTQYF. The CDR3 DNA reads TGTGCCAGCACCGGACTAGCGGGGGGGCAGGCAGATACGCAGTATTTT.

This chain's CDR3 is CAWRAGANVLTF. For the CDR3, the DNA is TGTGCCTGGAGGGCTGGGGCCAACGTCCTGACTTTC. J is TRBJ2-6 and V is TRBV30; no definite D call. The length of the CDR3 is 12 residues. Trimming removed 3 bases from V and 2 bases from J, with 2 bases in between. The germline V gene encodes CDR1 GTSNPN and CDR2 SVGIG (reference sequence).

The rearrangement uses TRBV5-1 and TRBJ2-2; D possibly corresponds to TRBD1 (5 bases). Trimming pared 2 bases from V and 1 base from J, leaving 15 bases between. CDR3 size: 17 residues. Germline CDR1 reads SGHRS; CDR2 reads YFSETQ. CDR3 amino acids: CASSLTVDSLNTGELFF. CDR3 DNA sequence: TGCGCCAGCAGCTTAACCGTCGACAGTTTGAACACCGGGGAGCTGTTTTTT.

CDR3 nucleotides: TGCGCCAGCAGTGAGTACGACAGGGGCAACTATGGCTACACCTTC. Its protein is CASSEYDRGNYGYTF. The chain carries TRBV10-2 and TRBJ1-2, with 8 bases aligning to TRBD1. CDR1 and CDR2 from the germline V gene are WSHSY and SAAADI. V lost 1 base, J lost 2 bases, and 3 bases stayed unmatched. The CDR3 has 15 amino acids.

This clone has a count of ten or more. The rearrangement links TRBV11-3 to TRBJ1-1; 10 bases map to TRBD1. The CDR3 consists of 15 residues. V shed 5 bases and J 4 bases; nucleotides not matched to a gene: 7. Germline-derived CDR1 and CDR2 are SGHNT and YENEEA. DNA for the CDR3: TGTGCCAGCAGCCCTTGGACAGGGGGGGGCACTGAAGCTTTCTTT. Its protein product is CASSPWTGGGTEAFF. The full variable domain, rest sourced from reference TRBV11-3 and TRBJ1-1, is EAGVVQSPRYKIIEKKQPVAFWCNPISGHNTLYWYLQNLGQGPELLIRYENEEAVDDSQLPKDRFSAERLKGVDSTLKIQPAELGDSAVYLCASSPWTGGGTEAFFGQGTRLTVV.

The CDR3, as DNA: TGCGCCAGCAGCCAAGATAGAGGGCAGTATAATTCACCCCTCCACTTT. Its translation is CASSQDRGQYNSPLHF. The chain recombines TRBV4-1 with TRBJ1-6; no reliable D call. V was trimmed by 0 bases and J by 4 bases, leaving 10 bases between them. Germline-derived CDR1 and CDR2 are MGHRA and YSYEKL. The CDR3 spans 16 residues.

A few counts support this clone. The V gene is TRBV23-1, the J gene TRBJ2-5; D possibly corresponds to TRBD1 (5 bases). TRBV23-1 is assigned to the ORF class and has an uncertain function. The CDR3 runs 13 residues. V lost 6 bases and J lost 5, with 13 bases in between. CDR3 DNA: TGCGCCAGCAGCTTAGCTGGGGCGGAGACCCAGTACTTC. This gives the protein CASSLAGAETQYF.

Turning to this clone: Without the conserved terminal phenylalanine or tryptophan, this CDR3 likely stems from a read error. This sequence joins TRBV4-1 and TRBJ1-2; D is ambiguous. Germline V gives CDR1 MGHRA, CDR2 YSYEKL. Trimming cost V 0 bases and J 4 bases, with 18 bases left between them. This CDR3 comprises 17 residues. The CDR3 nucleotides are TGCGCCAGCAGCCAAGATCGGTCGGCCCCCGGCGGCTATGGCTACACCTTG. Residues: CASSQDRSAPGGYGYTL.

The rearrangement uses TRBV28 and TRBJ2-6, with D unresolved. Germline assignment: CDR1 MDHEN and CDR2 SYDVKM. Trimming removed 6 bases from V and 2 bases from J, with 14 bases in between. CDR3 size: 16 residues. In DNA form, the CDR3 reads TGTGCCAGCAGGAACCCCCAAGACCCTGGGGCCAACGTCCTGACTTTC. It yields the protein CASRNPQDPGANVLTF. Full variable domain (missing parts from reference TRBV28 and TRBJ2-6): DVKVTQSSRYLVKRTGEKVFLECVQDMDHENMFWYRQDPGLGLRLIYFSYDVKMKEKGDIPEGYSVSREKKERFSLILESASTNQTSMYLCASRNPQDPGANVLTFGAGSRLTVL.